Listed below are T cell receptor beta chains from one sample, sequenced in a study of post-analysis software for immune sequencing data. TCRdb re-derived calls from the PCR reads in MiXCR, one entry per CDR3 protein. Of a few hundred thousand distinct CDR3 sequences detected, roughly 35% appear once; the ten largest clones hold roughly 12%. The sample taken for sequencing was blood. The receptors here all came from a girl aged 10-17 years with multiple sclerosis. Both conserved end residues are part of each CDR3. A D gene is named only where the DNA matches it firmly. Clone size is stated in some rows and not others, as once, few, many or a class when expanded.

TGCGCCAGCAGCCCCCGAGGGGTGGCAGGGAGAGACGATGAGCAGTTCTTC,CASSPRGVAGRDDEQFF,TRBJ2-1,.,.,TRBV5-1
TGTGCCAGCTCACCCACCGGGACAGGGAGAGAGCAGTTCTTC,CASSPTGTGREQFF,TRBJ2-1,TRBD1,.,TRBV18
TGCGCCAGCAGCTGGGTCGGGGGACACTCCTACGAGCAGTACTTC,CASSWVGGHSYEQYF,TRBJ2-7,.,.,TRBV5-1
TGTGCCAGCAGTTACTCTATCCGGGACCCGAACACCGGGGAGCTGTTTTTT,CASSYSIRDPNTGELFF,TRBJ2-2,.,few,TRBV6-2/TRBV6-3
TGTGCCAGCAGTCGAAGCGGGGGGGGTTACAATGAGCAGTTCTTC,CASSRSGGGYNEQFF,TRBJ2-1,TRBD2,.,TRBV3-1
TGTGCCAGCAGGGTGACTAGCGGGGGGTGTTATGAGCAGTTCTTC,CASRVTSGGCYEQFF,TRBJ2-1,TRBD2,.,TRBV6-5
TGCGCCAGCAGCTTGGATGTTTATAACTATGGCTACACCTTC,CASSLDVYNYGYTF,TRBJ1-2,.,few,TRBV5-1
TGTGCCAGCACCCCGACAGGGGGCGAGTCGATCACCTATGGCTACACCTTC,CASTPTGGESITYGYTF,TRBJ1-2,TRBD1,.,TRBV4-2
TGTGCCAGCAGTGACGGACTTTTAGGTGAGCAGTTCTTC,CASSDGLLGEQFF,TRBJ2-1,.,.,TRBV6-5
TGCAGCGTCGGGTTACAGGGGAGCCGCAATCAGCCCCAGCATTTT,CSVGLQGSRNQPQHF,TRBJ1-5,TRBD1,.,TRBV29-1